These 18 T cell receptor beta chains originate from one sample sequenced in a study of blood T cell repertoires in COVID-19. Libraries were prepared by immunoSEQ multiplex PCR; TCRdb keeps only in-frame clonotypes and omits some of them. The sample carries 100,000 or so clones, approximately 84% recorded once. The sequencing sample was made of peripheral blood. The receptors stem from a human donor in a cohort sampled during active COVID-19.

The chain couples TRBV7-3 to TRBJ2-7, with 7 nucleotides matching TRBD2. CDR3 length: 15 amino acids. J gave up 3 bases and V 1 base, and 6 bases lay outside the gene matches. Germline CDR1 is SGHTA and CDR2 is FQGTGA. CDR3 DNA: TGTGCCAGCAGCTTAAGCGGCGGGGGTTTCTACGAGCAGTACTTC. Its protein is CASSLSGGGFYEQYF.

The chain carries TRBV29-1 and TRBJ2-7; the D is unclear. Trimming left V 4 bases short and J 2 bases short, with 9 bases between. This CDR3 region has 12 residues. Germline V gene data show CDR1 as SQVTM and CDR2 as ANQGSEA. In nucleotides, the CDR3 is TGCAGCGTTGCAAAAACGGCCTACGAGCAGTACTTC. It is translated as CSVAKTAYEQYF.

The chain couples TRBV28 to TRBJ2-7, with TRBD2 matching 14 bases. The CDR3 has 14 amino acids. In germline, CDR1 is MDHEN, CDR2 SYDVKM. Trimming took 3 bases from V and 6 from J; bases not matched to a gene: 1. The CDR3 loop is CASSLGLAGVEQYF. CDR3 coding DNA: TGTGCCAGCAGTTTGGGACTAGCGGGAGTCGAGCAGTACTTC.

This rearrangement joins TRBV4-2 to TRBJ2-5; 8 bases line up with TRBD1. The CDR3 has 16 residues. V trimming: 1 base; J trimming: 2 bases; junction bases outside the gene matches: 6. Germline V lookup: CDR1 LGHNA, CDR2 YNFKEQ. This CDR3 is CASSQAGQGGQETQYF. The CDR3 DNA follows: TGTGCCAGCAGCCAAGCTGGACAGGGCGGGCAAGAGACCCAGTACTTC.

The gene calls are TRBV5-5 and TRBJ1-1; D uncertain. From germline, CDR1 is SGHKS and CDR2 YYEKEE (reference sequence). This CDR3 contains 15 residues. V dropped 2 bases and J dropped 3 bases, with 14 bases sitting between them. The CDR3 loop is CASSFSVAGDTEAFF. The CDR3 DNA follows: TGTGCCAGCAGCTTTTCGGTAGCCGGCGACACTGAAGCTTTCTTT.

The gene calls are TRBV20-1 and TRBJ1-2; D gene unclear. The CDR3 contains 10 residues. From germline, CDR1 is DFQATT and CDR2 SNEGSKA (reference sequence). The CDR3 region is CIFRRDGYTF. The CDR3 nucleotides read TGCATTTTTAGGAGGGATGGCTACACCTTC.

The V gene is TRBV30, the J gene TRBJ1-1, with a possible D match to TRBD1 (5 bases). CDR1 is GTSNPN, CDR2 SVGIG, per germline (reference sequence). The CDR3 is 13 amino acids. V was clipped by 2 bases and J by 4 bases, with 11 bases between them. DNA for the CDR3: TGTGCCTGGAGTAGTTGGGGGGTCACTGAAGCTTTCTTT. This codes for CAWSSWGVTEAFF. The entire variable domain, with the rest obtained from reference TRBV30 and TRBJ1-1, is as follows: SQTIHQWPATLVQPVGSPLSLECTVEGTSNPNLYWYRQAAGRGLQLLFYSVGIGQISSEVPQNLSASRPQDRQFILSSKKLLLSDSGFYLCAWSSWGVTEAFFGQGTRLTVV.

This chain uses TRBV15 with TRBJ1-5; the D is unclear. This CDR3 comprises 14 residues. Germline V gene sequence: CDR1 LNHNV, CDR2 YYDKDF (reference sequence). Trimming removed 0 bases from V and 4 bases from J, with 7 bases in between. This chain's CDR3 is CATSRDRGNQPQHF. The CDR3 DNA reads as TGTGCCACCAGCAGAGATCGGGGTAATCAGCCCCAGCATTTT.

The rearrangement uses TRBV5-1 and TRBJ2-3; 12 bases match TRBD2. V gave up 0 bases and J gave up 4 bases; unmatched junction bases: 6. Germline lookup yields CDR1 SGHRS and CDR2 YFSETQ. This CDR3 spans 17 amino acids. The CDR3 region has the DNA TGCGCCAGCAGCTTGGAGGCTAGCGGGGGGGAAGCAGATACGCAGTATTTT. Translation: CASSLEASGGEADTQYF.

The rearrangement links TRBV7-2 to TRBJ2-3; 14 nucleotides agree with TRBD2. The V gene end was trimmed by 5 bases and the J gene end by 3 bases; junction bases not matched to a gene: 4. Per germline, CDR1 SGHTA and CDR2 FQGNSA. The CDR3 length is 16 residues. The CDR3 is CASSPRLAGGTDTQYF. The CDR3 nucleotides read TGTGCCAGCAGCCCGAGACTAGCGGGGGGGACAGATACGCAGTATTTT.

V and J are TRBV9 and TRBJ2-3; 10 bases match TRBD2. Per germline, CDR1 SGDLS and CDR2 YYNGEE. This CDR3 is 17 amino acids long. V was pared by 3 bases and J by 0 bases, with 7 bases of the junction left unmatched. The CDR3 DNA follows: TGTGCCAGCAGCGCAGCGGGGGGGGGAGTTAGCACAGATACGCAGTATTTT. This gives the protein CASSAAGGGVSTDTQYF.

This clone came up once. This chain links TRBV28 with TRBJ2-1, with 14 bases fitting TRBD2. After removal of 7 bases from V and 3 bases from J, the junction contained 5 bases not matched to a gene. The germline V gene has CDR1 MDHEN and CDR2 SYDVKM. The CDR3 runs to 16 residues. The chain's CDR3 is CASTRLAGGGYNEQFF. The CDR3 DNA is TGTGCCAGCACCAGACTAGCGGGAGGGGGCTACAATGAGCAGTTCTTC. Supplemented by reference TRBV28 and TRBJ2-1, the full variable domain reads DVKVTQSSRYLVKRTGEKVFLECVQDMDHENMFWYRQDPGLGLRLIYFSYDVKMKEKGDIPEGYSVSREKKERFSLILESASTNQTSMYLCASTRLAGGGYNEQFFGPGTRLTVL.

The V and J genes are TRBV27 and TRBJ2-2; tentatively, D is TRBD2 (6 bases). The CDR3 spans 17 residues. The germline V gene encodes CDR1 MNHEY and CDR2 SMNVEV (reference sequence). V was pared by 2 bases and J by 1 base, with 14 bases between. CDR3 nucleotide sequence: TGTGCCAGCAGTTTAGGCCGGGACTTCGGGAACACCGGGGAGCTGTTTTTT. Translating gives CASSLGRDFGNTGELFF.

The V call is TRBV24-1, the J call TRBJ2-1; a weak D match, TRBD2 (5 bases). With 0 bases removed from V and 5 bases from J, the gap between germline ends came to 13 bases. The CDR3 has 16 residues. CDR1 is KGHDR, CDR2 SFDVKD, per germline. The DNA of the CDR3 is TGTGCCACCAGTGATTTGGAGGGTGAGGCCCACAATGAGCAGTTCTTC. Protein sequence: CATSDLEGEAHNEQFF.

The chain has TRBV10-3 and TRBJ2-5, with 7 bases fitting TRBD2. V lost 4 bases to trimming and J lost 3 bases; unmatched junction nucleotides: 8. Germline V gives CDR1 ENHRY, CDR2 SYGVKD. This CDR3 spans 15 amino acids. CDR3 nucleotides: TGTGCCATCAGTGGCCGCCTTCTAGCGGAAGAGACCCAGTACTTC. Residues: CAISGRLLAEETQYF.

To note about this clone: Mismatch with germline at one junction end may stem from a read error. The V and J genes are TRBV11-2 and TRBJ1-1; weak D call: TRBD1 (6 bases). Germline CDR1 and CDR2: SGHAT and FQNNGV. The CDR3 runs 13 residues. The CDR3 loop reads CASSLERDTEAFF. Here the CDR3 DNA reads TGTGCCAGCAGCTTAGAAAGGGACACAGAAGCTTTCTTT.

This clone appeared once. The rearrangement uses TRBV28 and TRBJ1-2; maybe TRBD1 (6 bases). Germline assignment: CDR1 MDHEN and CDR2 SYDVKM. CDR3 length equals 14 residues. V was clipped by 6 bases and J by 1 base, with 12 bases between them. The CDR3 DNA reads TGTGCCAGCAGCCAACAACAGGGTAACTATGGCTACACCTTC. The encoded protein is CASSQQQGNYGYTF.

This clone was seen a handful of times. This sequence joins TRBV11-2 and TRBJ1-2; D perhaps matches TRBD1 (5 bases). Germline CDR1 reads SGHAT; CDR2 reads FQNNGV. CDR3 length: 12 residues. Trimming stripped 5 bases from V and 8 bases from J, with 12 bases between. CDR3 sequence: CASSAAGGGYTF. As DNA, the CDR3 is TGTGCCAGCAGCGCAGCGGGGGGGGGCTACACCTTC.